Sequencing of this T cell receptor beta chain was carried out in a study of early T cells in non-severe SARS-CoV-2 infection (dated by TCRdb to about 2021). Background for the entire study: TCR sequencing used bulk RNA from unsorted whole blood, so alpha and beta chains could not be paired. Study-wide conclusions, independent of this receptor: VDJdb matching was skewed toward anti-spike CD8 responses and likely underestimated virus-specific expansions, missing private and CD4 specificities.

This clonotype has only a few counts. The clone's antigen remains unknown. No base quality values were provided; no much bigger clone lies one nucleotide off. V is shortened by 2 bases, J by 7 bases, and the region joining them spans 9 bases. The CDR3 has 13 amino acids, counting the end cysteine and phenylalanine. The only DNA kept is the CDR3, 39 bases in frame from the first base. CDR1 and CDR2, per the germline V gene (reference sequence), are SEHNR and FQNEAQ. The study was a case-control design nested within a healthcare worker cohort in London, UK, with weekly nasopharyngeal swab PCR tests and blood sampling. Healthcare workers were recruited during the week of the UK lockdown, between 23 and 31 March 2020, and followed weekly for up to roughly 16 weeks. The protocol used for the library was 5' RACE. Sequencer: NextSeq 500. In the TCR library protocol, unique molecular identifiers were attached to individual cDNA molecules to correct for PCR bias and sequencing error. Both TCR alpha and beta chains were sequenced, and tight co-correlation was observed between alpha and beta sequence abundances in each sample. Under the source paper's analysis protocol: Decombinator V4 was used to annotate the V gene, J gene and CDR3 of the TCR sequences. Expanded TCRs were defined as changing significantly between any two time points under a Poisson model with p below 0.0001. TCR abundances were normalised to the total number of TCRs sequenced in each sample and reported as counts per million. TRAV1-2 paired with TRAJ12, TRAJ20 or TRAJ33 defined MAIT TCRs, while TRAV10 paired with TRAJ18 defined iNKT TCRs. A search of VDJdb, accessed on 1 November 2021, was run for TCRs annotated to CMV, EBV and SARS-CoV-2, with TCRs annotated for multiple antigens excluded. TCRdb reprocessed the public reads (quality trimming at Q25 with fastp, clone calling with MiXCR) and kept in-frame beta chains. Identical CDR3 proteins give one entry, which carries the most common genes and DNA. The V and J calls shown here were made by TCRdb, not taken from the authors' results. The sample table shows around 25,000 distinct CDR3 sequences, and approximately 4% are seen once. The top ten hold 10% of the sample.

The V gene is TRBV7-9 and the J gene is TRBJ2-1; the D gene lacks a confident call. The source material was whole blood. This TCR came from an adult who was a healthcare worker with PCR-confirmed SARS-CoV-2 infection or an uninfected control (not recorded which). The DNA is TGTGCCAGCAGCTTATATGGGGATAATGAGCAGTTCTTC. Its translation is CASSLYGDNEQFF.